Listed here are 2 T cell receptor beta chains from one sample, sequenced in a study of cytomegalovirus exposure and HLA in healthy donors (TCRdb year 2017). The receptor library was made with the immunoSEQ multiplex PCR assay. For the multiplex PCR, a mixture combining 60 forward primers for TCR Vbeta segments and 13 reverse primers for TCR Jbeta segments was used. TCRdb re-hosts the immuneACCESS table, in-frame sequences only. Its copies lack some clones; in the studies checked, an unresolved V gene accounts for under half of them, and the cause for the rest is not known. The sample contains over 150,000 clones, about 75% of them found a single time. The top ten hold 7.4% of the sample. The sequenced sample consisted of PBMCs. The receptor source for this set is a male donor in good health and CMV-seropositive.

Points on this clone: Other DNA sequences in the same sample also yield this CDR3. The genes are TRBV7-8 and TRBJ2-5; TRBD2 might be the D (5 bases). V shed 8 bases and J shed 5 bases, with 18 bases lying between them. In germline, CDR1 is SGHVS, CDR2 FQNEAQ. The CDR3 is 14 residues long. The CDR3 bases are TGTGCCAGCCGTCCGCCACGGCCGGGGGAGACCCAGTACTTC. It translates to CASRPPRPGETQYF.

This chain joins TRBV7-6 and TRBJ2-7; 11 bases are a match to TRBD2. V lost 0 bases and J lost 3; bases outside the gene matches: 7. The length of the CDR3 is 17 residues. The germline V gene encodes CDR1 SGHVS and CDR2 FNYEAQ. The CDR3 DNA is TGTGCCAGCAGCTTAGCGGCTCTAGCGGGGGGATACTACGAGCAGTACTTC. It codes for CASSLAALAGGYYEQYF.